This T cell receptor (beta chain) was captured by sequencing in a study of ipilimumab plus nivolumab after autologous stem cell transplantation. Across the whole study: A median of roughly 8 nivolumab and five or six ipilimumab doses were given.

The germline V gene encodes CDR1 SGHAT and CDR2 FQNNGV. The CDR3 runs to 16 residues. The germline V and J ends were trimmed by 0 bases and 0 bases, with 8 bases remaining between them. Method: immunoSEQ multiplex PCR; TCRdb's copy keeps in-frame clones and lacks some. This table has some 17,000 clones, approximately 71% appearing once. Checkpoint therapy with ipilimumab 1 mg/kg began 14 to 28 days after transplant. Dosing: nivolumab 3 mg/kg IV, weeks 1, 4, 7, 10, then every two weeks to week 26. The rearrangement uses TRBV11-2 and TRBJ1-4; D remains ambiguous. The sequencing used PBMCs, collected in a trial of ipilimumab plus nivolumab as post-transplant consolidation. This TCR came from a male donor with diffuse large B-cell lymphoma. The CDR3 loop is CASSLEISPTNEKLFF. The CDR3, as DNA: TGTGCCAGCAGCTTAGAAATAAGTCCAACTAATGAAAAACTGTTTTTT.